One and the same sample provided the 22 T cell receptor beta chains below, sequenced in a study of T cells in women clearing cervical HPV infection. The repertoire was sequenced with immunoSEQ multiplex PCR; TCRdb's copy has only in-frame clones and lacks some. The sample has about 16,000 clones. Sequenced sample: blood buffy coat. The receptors originated from a woman aged 18 to 75 with a cervical HPV16 infection that either progressed to CIN3+ or cleared (not recorded which).

Notes on this clone: The read falls 3 residues short of the CDR3 end, and the missing part is taken from the germline J gene. The chain employs TRBV5-1 and TRBJ2-5, with a weak D call TRBD1 (5 bases). In germline, CDR1 is SGHRS, CDR2 YFSETQ. The germline V and J ends were trimmed by 2 bases and 4 bases, with 12 bases remaining between them. This CDR3 spans 14 amino acids. CDR3 amino acids: CASSFQAQGETQYF. The part of the CDR3 DNA that was read is TGCGCCAGCAGCTTCCAGGCTCAGGGAGAGACC.

Remarks on this clone: The read terminates 3 residues ahead of where the CDR3 ends, so the germline J gene completes it. The rearrangement joins TRBV30 to TRBJ2-2; 9 nucleotides agree with TRBD1. Trimming cost V 4 bases and J 1 base; bases outside gene matches: 1. The CDR3 has 14 residues. Germline V lookup: CDR1 GTSNPN, CDR2 SVGIG (reference sequence). The CDR3 DNA, read in part, is TGTGCCTGGAAGGGACAGGGGAACACCGGGGAG. This translates into CAWKGQGNTGE. The complete CDR3 sequence is CAWKGQGNTGELFF.

As regards this clone: The CDR3 end lies 3 residues beyond the end of the read and is filled in from the germline J gene. The chain combines TRBV7-6 with TRBJ2-1, with 8 positions matching TRBD1. Trimming removed 2 bases from V and 7 bases from J; junction bases left unmatched: 1. The CDR3 consists of 13 residues. The germline V gene encodes CDR1 SGHVS and CDR2 FNYEAQ. This CDR3 reads CASSLNRGNEQFF. Incomplete CDR3 DNA: TGTGCCAGCAGCTTAAACAGGGGGAATGAG.

A word on this clone: The sequenced fragment ends 3 residues before the CDR3 boundary, so the rest is inferred from the germline J gene. J is TRBJ1-2 and V is TRBV20-1; a possible D gene is TRBD1 (6 bases). Trimming pared 4 bases from V and 2 bases from J, leaving 8 bases between. The CDR3 contains 12 residues. The germline V gene has CDR1 DFQATT and CDR2 SNEGSKA (reference sequence). Partial CDR3 DNA: TGCAGTGCTAACAGGGTGAACTATGGC. Protein sequence: CSANRVNYG. From start to end, the CDR3 is CSANRVNYGYTF.

Comments on this clone: The CDR3 end falls 3 residues outside the read, so it is completed with the germline J gene. The chain carries TRBV18 and TRBJ2-1, with 9 positions matching TRBD1. The CDR3 sequence is 15 residues long. CDR1 and CDR2 (germline): KGHSH, LQKENI. After removal of 5 bases from V and 9 bases from J, the junction contained 11 bases not matched to a gene. The sequenced part of the CDR3 DNA is TGTGCCAGCTCAGCCTCCGGGACAGGGTCTACTGAG. As protein: CASSASGTGSTE. In full, the CDR3 reads CASSASGTGSTEQFF.

CDR3 loop: CASSQLSTWGYTF. CDR3 DNA, as far as it was read: TGTGCCAGCAGCCAATTGTCTACTTGGGGC. The genes are TRBV16 and TRBJ1-2; D uncertain. The CDR3 goes on 3 residues after the read ends, and that part is filled in from the germline J gene. The CDR3 length is 13 residues. Looked up from germline, CDR1 is KGHSY and CDR2 is FQNENV.

Comments on this clone: The read comes to an end 3 residues before the CDR3 does, leaving the germline J gene to fill in the end. The chain joins TRBV2 to TRBJ2-3, with a tentative D call TRBD1 (5 bases). CDR3 length equals 14 residues. V lost 4 bases, J lost 2 bases, and 10 bases lay in between. In germline, CDR1 is SNHLY, CDR2 FYNNEI. CDR3 loop: CASSGGAFTDTQYF. Incomplete CDR3 DNA: TGTGCCAGCAGTGGGGGCGCCTTCACAGATACG.

Worth noting for this clone: The read ends 3 residues early relative to the CDR3; the germline J gene fills the gap. The chain has TRBV19 and TRBJ2-2; TRBD1 agrees at 8 bases. Germline CDR1 LNHDA, CDR2 SQIVND (reference sequence). The CDR3 loop spans 14 amino acids. V was clipped by 6 bases and J by 5 bases; unmatched bases: 5. Incomplete CDR3 DNA: TGTGCCAGTAGAGACAGGGGAAGAACCGGGGAG. Protein sequence: CASRDRGRTGE. From start to end, the CDR3 is CASRDRGRTGELFF.

Points on this clone: Read data end 3 residues before the CDR3 end; the end is taken from the germline J gene. The genes are TRBV28 and TRBJ1-5; 10 bases are a match to TRBD1. V lost 4 bases and J lost 3; bases outside the gene matches: 3. The CDR3 consists of 15 residues. The V gene's germline CDR1 is MDHEN and CDR2 SYDVKM. The CDR3 region is CASSSGTGVNQPQHF. The CDR3 DNA, read in part, is TGTGCCAGCAGTTCCGGGACAGGGGTCAATCAGCCC.

A note on this clone: The DNA ends 3 residues before the CDR3 does, and the rest of the CDR3 is filled in from the germline J gene. The rearrangement joins TRBV5-1 to TRBJ2-2; TRBD1 matches 9 bases. V dropped 4 bases and J dropped 3; count of bases not matched to a gene: 4. The length of the CDR3 is 15 residues. CDR1 is SGHRS and CDR2 is YFSETQ in the germline V gene. The covered CDR3 bases are TGCGCCAGCAGCGACCGGGACAGGGACACCGGGGAG. Its translation is CASSDRDRDTGE. The full CDR3 protein reads CASSDRDRDTGELFF.

The sequenced CDR3 bases are TGTGCCAGCAGCTTAGGGGCCCAGGGGGAGACC. Its protein is CASSLGAQGET. The CDR3 in its entirety is CASSLGAQGETQYF. This sequence joins TRBV7-9 and TRBJ2-5; a possible D gene is TRBD1 (6 bases). The observed sequence ends 3 residues before the CDR3 terminus, with the missing tail filled in from the germline J gene. CDR3 length: 14 amino acids. Trimming removed 1 base from V and 5 bases from J, with 11 bases in between. CDR1 is SEHNR and CDR2 is FQNEAQ in the germline V gene (reference sequence).

Points on this clone: The read ends 3 residues shy of where the CDR3 ends; the end is completed using the germline J gene. V and J are TRBV28 and TRBJ2-5, with unresolved D. Germline V gene data show CDR1 as MDHEN and CDR2 as SYDVKM. There are 14 residues in the CDR3. V was pared by 3 bases and J by 4 bases, with 12 bases between. The DNA read from the CDR3 is TGTGCCAGCAGTTTCGGTCAACCCCGAGAGACC. Residues: CASSFGQPRET. The whole CDR3 sequence is CASSFGQPRETQYF.

Notes on this clone: Read coverage stops 3 residues before the CDR3 terminus; the germline J gene supplies the remainder. The V gene is TRBV2, the J gene TRBJ1-4, with D possibly matching TRBD1 (5 bases). V lost 9 bases, J lost 4 bases, and 12 bases lay in between. The CDR3 is 13 residues long. Looked up from germline, CDR1 is SNHLY and CDR2 is FYNNEI. CDR3 bases read: TGTGCCAGTCAAAGACAGCGTAATGAAAAA. Encoded protein: CASQRQRNEK. The complete CDR3 reads CASQRQRNEKLFF.

Turning to this clone: The CDR3 extends 3 residues past the end of the read, so its final part is completed from the germline J gene. This sequence joins TRBV3-1 (or the pseudogene TRBV3-2) and TRBJ2-1, with D maybe TRBD1 (5 bases). Germline CDR1 and CDR2: LGHDT and YNNKEL (reference sequence). Trimming took off 2 bases at V and 6 bases at J, with 11 bases between the two ends. The CDR3 sequence is 14 residues long. CDR3 amino acids: CASSQSQRGNEQFF. Partial CDR3 DNA: TGTGCCAGCAGCCAATCCCAAAGGGGCAATGAG.

The DNA read from the CDR3 is TGTGCCAGCAGCTTGCTTCAGGGTCCCGTAAAA. Protein product: CASSLLQGPVK. The whole CDR3 sequence reads CASSLLQGPVKLFF. The rearrangement links TRBV5-6 to TRBJ1-4, with a possible D match to TRBD1 (5 bases). The CDR3 is cut off 3 residues early in the read; its end comes from the germline J gene. Per germline, CDR1 SGHDT and CDR2 YYEEEE. V lost 1 base and J 10 bases, leaving 14 bases between the germline ends. The CDR3 contains 14 residues.

CDR3 amino acids: CASGLDQETQYF. The DNA read from the CDR3 is TGTGCCAGCGGACTAGACCAAGAGACC. The genes are TRBV2 and TRBJ2-5; 7 bases map to TRBD2. The read falls 3 residues short of the CDR3 end, and the missing part is taken from the germline J gene. The V gene's germline CDR1 is SNHLY and CDR2 FYNNEI. The V segment lost 8 bases and the J segment 0 bases; nucleotides outside the gene matches: 0. This CDR3 is built from 12 residues. The whole variable domain, remainder taken from reference TRBV2 and TRBJ2-5, is EPEVTQTPSHQVTQMGQEVILRCVPISNHLYFYWYRQILGQKVEFLVSFYNNEISEKSEIFDDQFSVERPDGSNFTLKIRSTKLEDSAMYFCASGLDQETQYFGPGTRLLVL.

A note on this clone: The missing CDR3 end, 3 residues past where the read stops, is filled in from the germline J gene. The V and J genes are TRBV24-1 and TRBJ1-2, with TRBD1 identical over 7 bases. J was trimmed by 5 bases and V by 3 bases; bases with no gene match: 5. Germline V lookup: CDR1 KGHDR, CDR2 SFDVKD. The CDR3 length is 14 residues. CDR3 DNA, as far as it was read: TGTGCCACCAGTGATCCGGACAGGTCATATGGC. Residues: CATSDPDRSYG. The complete CDR3 protein is CATSDPDRSYGYTF.

Concerning this clone: The missing CDR3 end, 3 residues past where the read stops, is filled in from the germline J gene. This chain connects TRBV10-3 to TRBJ2-1; 9 positions agree with TRBD2. Trimming at V came to 5 bases and at J to 6 bases, leaving 8 bases not matched to a gene. CDR1 is ENHRY, CDR2 SYGVKD, per germline. The CDR3 sequence is 15 residues long. The DNA read from the CDR3 is TGTGCCATCAGTAGGCAGCGGGGGGCGACCAATGAG. This gives the protein CAISRQRGATNE. The complete CDR3 sequence is CAISRQRGATNEQFF.

As regards this clone: The CDR3 end lies 3 residues beyond the end of the read and is filled in from the germline J gene. The chain joins TRBV18 to TRBJ2-5; 11 nucleotides line up with TRBD2. Germline CDR1 KGHSH, CDR2 LQKENI. V shed 3 bases and J 1 base; nucleotides not matched to a gene: 4. The CDR3 sequence is 16 residues long. CDR3 bases read: TGTGCCAGCTCACCCGGACTAGCGGGCACCCAAGAGACC. Its protein is CASSPGLAGTQET. Given in full, the CDR3 is CASSPGLAGTQETQYF.

Regarding this clone: The read finishes 3 residues shy of the CDR3 end, and the germline J gene is used to complete it. The chain has TRBV27 and TRBJ2-5, with D perhaps matching TRBD2 (5 bases). Trimming left V 7 bases short and J 2 bases short, with 17 bases between. The CDR3 length is 15 residues. Germline V gene lookup returns CDR1 MNHEY and CDR2 SMNVEV (reference sequence). The CDR3 sequence: CASNPTPGYQETQYF. The covered CDR3 bases are TGTGCCAGCAACCCCACCCCGGGGTATCAAGAGACC.

About this clone itself: The read ends 3 residues early relative to the CDR3; the germline J gene fills the gap. V and J are TRBV28 and TRBJ2-7; maybe TRBD2 (6 bases). V shed 4 bases and J shed 5 bases, with 15 bases lying between them. Germline V gene data show CDR1 as MDHEN and CDR2 as SYDVKM. The CDR3 covers 14 residues. The CDR3 DNA, read in part, is TGTGCCAGCAGTTCCCCAGGACGGGGGAACGAG. Protein product: CASSSPGRGNE. The whole CDR3 protein is CASSSPGRGNEQYF. The whole variable domain, remainder taken from reference TRBV28 and TRBJ2-7, is DVKVTQSSRYLVKRTGEKVFLECVQDMDHENMFWYRQDPGLGLRLIYFSYDVKMKEKGDIPEGYSVSREKKERFSLILESASTNQTSMYLCASSSPGRGNEQYFGPGTRLTVT.

This clone registers medium-sized by frequency. Read coverage stops 3 residues before the CDR3 terminus; the germline J gene supplies the remainder. This chain uses TRBV18 with TRBJ1-4; the D gene is possibly TRBD1 (5 bases). The V and J ends lost 6 bases and 8 bases respectively, with 10 bases between them. The CDR3 is made up of 12 amino acids. The germline V gene has CDR1 KGHSH and CDR2 LQKENI. This chain's CDR3 is CASSSSGEKLFF. The CDR3 DNA, read in part, is TGTGCCAGCTCGTCATCAGGGGAAAAA. The variable domain in full, completed from reference TRBV18 and TRBJ1-4, reads NAGVMQNPRHLVRRRGQEARLRCSPMKGHSHVYWYRQLPEEGLKFMVYLQKENIIDESGMPKERFSAEFPKEGPSILRIQQVVRGDSAAYFCASSSSGEKLFFGSGTQLSVL.